Included here is one T cell receptor beta chain sequence, with context. Antigen: not known. V lost 0 bases, J lost 2 bases, and 7 bases lay in between. Germline CDR1 reads PRHDT; CDR2 reads FYEKMQ (reference sequence). The CDR3 is 14 residues long. At collection, donors were nominally healthy, but unrecorded immune exposures were probable. Amplification used 60 Vbeta primers and 13 Jbeta primers. The table came from immunoSEQ multiplex PCR; TCRdb's copy has only in-frame clones and leaves some out. The sample contains around 89,000 clones, 81% of which appear only once. This specimen comes from a study of cytomegalovirus exposure and HLA in healthy donors. Study outcomes and limitations: Common viral pathogens were later found to be apparently linked to several of the most significant clusters. Earlier analysis yielded a pattern in which most TCR beta V segments were productive about 87% or about 30% of the time. Reportedly, a later analysis found an Asian-associated ancestry cluster had fewer N-insertions than the approximately 700-donor mean.

Sequenced material: PBMCs. The rearrangement uses TRBV13 and TRBJ1-2, with D uncertain. This receptor was taken from a girl aged 2-10 years in good health and CMV-seropositive. CDR3: CASSLGEENYGYTF. CDR3 sequence (DNA): TGTGCCAGCAGCTTAGGGGAGGAGAACTATGGCTACACCTTC.